This T cell receptor beta chain was identified in a study of post-analysis software for immune sequencing data. Turning to the study itself: As for disease course, relapsing-remitting, secondary progressive and progressive-relapsing multiple sclerosis were all included. Findings and caveats of the study: Strong same-batch co-clustering of samples appeared with F measure clustering. Normalized Chao1 diversity was significantly reduced in patients versus controls.

Concerning this clonotype itself: Its antigen is not identified.

The authors incorporated unique molecular identifiers into the TCR beta cDNA libraries. Between roughly 1 and 10 million T cells gave rise to about 450,000 cDNA molecules. TCRdb reprocessed the PCR reads with MiXCR, giving one entry per CDR3 protein. The table records around 400,000 distinct CDR3 sequences, 30% to 45% of them present only once. The source of this sequence is a girl aged 10 to 17 with multiple sclerosis. The sequenced sample consisted of blood.

The DNA of the CDR3 is TGCGCCAGCAGCCAAGCAGACAGGTTAAGGTCCTACGAGCAGTACTTC. Translation gives CASSQADRLRSYEQYF. V is TRBV4-1 and J is TRBJ2-7; D might be TRBD1 (6 bases). The CDR3 contains 16 residues. Trimming removed 1 base from V and 1 base from J, with 14 bases in between. The germline V gene has CDR1 MGHRA and CDR2 YSYEKL.